The entry below gives a single T cell receptor (beta chain) sequence along with its context. V was clipped by 6 bases and J by 6 bases, with 15 bases between them. This CDR3 contains 13 residues. Germline V gene lookup returns CDR1 SGHRS and CDR2 YFSETQ. This sample is part of a study of blood T cell repertoires in COVID-19. About the study: The United States, Italy and Spain supplied acute and convalescent COVID-19 samples. Sources were T cells, B-cell-depleted T cells, or PBMCs; the material itself was cDNA or gDNA.

As processed by the authors: Amplified reference gene primers provided the basis for estimating nucleated cell counts. TCRdb's table, derived via immunoSEQ multiplex PCR, lists solely in-frame clones and lacks some. The DNA gave D and trimming, while V, J and clone size come from that table. Here the sample spans some 110,000 clones, more than 80% being singletons. Those enrolled in Seattle joined during active infection and were followed longitudinally afterward. This clonotype originated in a woman of 80 years or more with COVID-19, enrolled during active disease. V gene TRBV5-1 combines with J gene TRBJ1-1; D might be TRBD1 (6 bases). The source material was peripheral blood. The CDR3, as DNA: TGCGCCAGCACCCTCGGGGGGCTAGCTGAAGCTTTCTTT. Amino acids: CASTLGGLAEAFF. The variable domain in full, with the rest retrieved from reference TRBV5-1 and TRBJ1-1, is KAGVTQTPRYLIKTRGQQVTLSCSPISGHRSVSWYQQTPGQGLQFLFEYFSETQRNKGNFPGRFSGRQFSNSRSEMNVSTLELGDSALYLCASTLGGLAEAFFGQGTRLTVV.